The 13 T cell receptor beta chains below come from one sample, sequenced in a study of T-cell memory formation after mild COVID-19. MiXCR, run by TCRdb on the 5' RACE reads, gives a single entry per CDR3 protein. The sample holds about 340,000 distinct CDR3 sequences, roughly 21% seen once. The sample consisted of PBMCs or a T cell subset sorted from them (not recorded which). The origin of the receptors is an adult woman who had mild COVID-19 (a few samples of this study predate the infection). Cell type and time point are not known.

At least ten counts were recorded for this clonotype. The gene calls are TRBV11-1 and TRBJ1-5, with no clear D. Germline V gives CDR1 SGHAT, CDR2 FQDESV (reference sequence). The CDR3 consists of 13 residues. Trimming removed 2 bases at V and 7 bases at J, with 9 bases between. The CDR3 loop reads CASSLQETQPQHF. CDR3 DNA: TGTGCCAGCAGCTTACAGGAGACCCAGCCCCAGCATTTT.

In its sample, this clonotype was seen many times. The chain combines TRBV5-5 with TRBJ2-7; a weak D match, TRBD2 (6 bases). Looked up from germline, CDR1 is SGHKS and CDR2 is YYEKEE (reference sequence). The CDR3 sequence is 16 residues long. V shed 3 bases and J shed 3 bases, with 19 bases lying between them. The CDR3 spells CASSSLEGIRLYEQYF. CDR3 DNA sequence: TGTGCCAGCAGCTCGTTGGAGGGAATCCGCCTCTACGAGCAGTACTTC. Filled out from reference TRBV5-5 and TRBJ2-7, the complete variable domain reads DAGVTQSPTHLIKTRGQQVTLRCSPISGHKSVSWYQQVLGQGPQFIFQYYEKEERGRGNFPDRFSARQFPNYSSELNVNALLLGDSALYLCASSSLEGIRLYEQYFGPGTRLTVT.

This clonotype showed up just a few times. The chain joins TRBV5-1 to TRBJ1-2, with 8 nucleotides matching TRBD1. Germline V gives CDR1 SGHRS, CDR2 YFSETQ. Trimming at V came to 4 bases and at J to 0 bases, leaving 8 bases not matched to a gene. This CDR3 has 16 amino acids. The CDR3 region is CASSPGAGGSNYGYTF. CDR3 DNA sequence: TGCGCCAGCAGCCCCGGGGCAGGGGGCTCTAACTATGGCTACACCTTC. The full variable domain, with the rest looked up from reference TRBV5-1 and TRBJ1-2, is KAGVTQTPRYLIKTRGQQVTLSCSPISGHRSVSWYQQTPGQGLQFLFEYFSETQRNKGNFPGRFSGRQFSNSRSEMNVSTLELGDSALYLCASSPGAGGSNYGYTFGSGTRLTVV.

This clonotype was observed many times. This chain uses TRBV4-3 with TRBJ2-7, with no clear D. This CDR3 has 13 residues. Per the germline V gene, CDR1 is LGHNA and CDR2 is YSLEER. Trimming stripped 6 bases from V and 1 base from J, with 10 bases between. The CDR3 sequence: CASSFGSSYEQYF. CDR3 DNA sequence: TGCGCCAGCAGTTTCGGGTCTTCCTACGAGCAGTACTTC.

The sample holds one count of this clonotype. V and J are TRBV11-2 and TRBJ2-1; no reliable D call. The length of the CDR3 is 14 residues. Germline V gene data show CDR1 as SGHAT and CDR2 as FQNNGV. V lost 2 bases, J lost 5 bases, and 10 bases lay in between. As DNA, the CDR3 is TGTGCCAGCAGCTTATACAACTGGAACAATGAGCAGTTCTTC. Protein product: CASSLYNWNNEQFF. The complete variable domain, with remaining parts taken from reference TRBV11-2 and TRBJ2-1, reads EAGVAQSPRYKIIEKRQSVAFWCNPISGHATLYWYQQILGQGPKLLIQFQNNGVVDDSQLPKDRFSAERLKGVDSTLKIQPAKLEDSAVYLCASSLYNWNNEQFFGPGTRLTVL.

The CDR3: CASSPSGRATDEQFF. The CDR3 DNA reads TGTGCCAGCAGCCCCAGCGGGAGGGCCACTGATGAGCAGTTCTTC. The chain couples TRBV5-5 to TRBJ2-1; 10 bases align to TRBD2. Germline values: CDR1 SGHKS, CDR2 YYEKEE (reference sequence). The CDR3 spans 15 residues. V dropped 4 bases and J dropped 8; count of bases not matched to a gene: 9.

This clonotype was detected a few times. This rearrangement joins TRBV7-6 to TRBJ2-7; D gene ambiguous. V lost 4 bases, J lost 0 bases, and 4 bases lay in between. The CDR3 contains 12 residues. CDR1 and CDR2 from the germline V gene are SGHVS and FNYEAQ. The CDR3 sequence: CASSSFSYEQYF. As DNA, the CDR3 is TGTGCCAGCAGCTCATTCTCCTACGAGCAGTACTTC.

Many counts were recorded for this clonotype. J is TRBJ2-1 and V is TRBV5-1, with D perhaps TRBD1 (5 bases). This CDR3 spans 13 amino acids. Germline CDR1 and CDR2: SGHRS and YFSETQ. V dropped 0 bases and J dropped 6 bases, with 7 bases sitting between them. The CDR3 nucleotides are TGCGCCAGCAGCTTGGGACAGCTCAATGAGCAGTTCTTC. It yields the protein CASSLGQLNEQFF.

In this sample, this clonotype turned up a few times. The chain carries TRBV5-1 and TRBJ2-4; 8 nucleotides line up with TRBD1. Losses at the gene ends were 2 bases for V and 8 bases for J; bases not matched to a gene: 9. Germline V gene sequence: CDR1 SGHRS, CDR2 YFSETQ. This CDR3 spans 15 amino acids. Written as DNA, the CDR3 is TGCGCCAGCAGCTTTCTGGTAGACAGGGGTGACATTCAGTACTTC. Its protein product is CASSFLVDRGDIQYF.

The V gene is TRBV5-1, the J gene TRBJ2-1, with 11 bases that match TRBD2. V trimming: 2 bases; J trimming: 10 bases; junction bases outside the gene matches: 8. CDR1 is SGHRS, CDR2 YFSETQ, per germline. This CDR3 spans 15 amino acids. The CDR3 spells CASSFSGRAREEQFF. The CDR3 coding sequence is TGCGCCAGCAGCTTTAGCGGGAGGGCCCGTGAGGAGCAGTTCTTC.

In this sample, this clonotype turned up a few times. The V gene is TRBV19, the J gene TRBJ1-2, with a possible D match to TRBD1 (6 bases). Deletions cut 9 bases from V and 7 bases from J, with 18 bases between. Per germline, CDR1 LNHDA and CDR2 SQIVND (reference sequence). This CDR3 region has 13 residues. As DNA, the CDR3 is TGTGCCAGCCTAGCGACAGGCCTCGGTGGCTACACCTTC. Translated, it gives CASLATGLGGYTF.

This clonotype was seen more than once but under ten times. The chain couples TRBV24-1 to TRBJ1-1; TRBD1 matches 9 bases. CDR3 length equals 15 residues. Germline CDR1 KGHDR, CDR2 SFDVKD. J was trimmed by 1 base and V by 7 bases; bases with no gene match: 6. CDR3 loop: CATRGQGRTNTEAFF. The CDR3 DNA reads TGTGCCACCAGAGGACAGGGGCGGACGAACACTGAAGCTTTCTTT.

The gene calls are TRBV5-1 and TRBJ1-3; no clear D. This CDR3 has 13 residues. CDR1 and CDR2 (germline): SGHRS, YFSETQ. V lost 0 bases and J 4 bases, leaving 5 bases between the germline ends. The CDR3 region has the DNA TGCGCCAGCAGCTTGGAGGGAGGAAACACCATATATTTT. Its translation: CASSLEGGNTIYF.